Below, one TCR beta chain is given with its context. Its specificity is unknown. The PCR had 60 Vbeta and 13 Jbeta primers. Data came from immunoSEQ multiplex PCR; TCRdb stores just in-frame clones and leaves some out. The table has over 150,000 clones, 75% to 85% seen once; the top ten hold approximately 1.5%. The record originates from a study of cytomegalovirus exposure and HLA in healthy donors. About the study: Researchers found that approximately 80% of a few hundred genotyped donors fell within the Caucasian-associated ancestry cluster.

CDR3 size: 15 residues. With 4 bases removed from V and 2 bases from J, the gap between germline ends came to 10 bases. Germline CDR1 reads SGHNT; CDR2 reads YYREEE (reference sequence). Overall study results and limits: The study put 150 to 200 TCR beta chains on its list as cytomegalovirus-associated. The classifier reportedly diagnosed cytomegalovirus status with high specificity and sensitivity.

The rearrangement joins TRBV5-4 to TRBJ2-6; weak D call: TRBD1 (6 bases). This clonotype was obtained from a girl under 18 in good health and CMV-seropositive. Sample: PBMCs. The CDR3 spells CASSRGQTGANVLTF. Written as DNA, the CDR3 is TGTGCCAGCAGCCGAGGACAGACTGGGGCCAACGTCCTGACTTTC. Full variable domain (rest looked up from reference TRBV5-4 and TRBJ2-6): ETGVTQSPTHLIKTRGQQVTLRCSSQSGHNTVSWYQQALGQGPQFIFQYYREEENGRGNFPPRFSGLQFPNYSSELNVNALELDDSALYLCASSRGQTGANVLTFGAGSRLTVL.